The rows below give T cell receptor beta chains drawn from one sample of a study of cytomegalovirus exposure and HLA in healthy donors. Assay: immunoSEQ multiplex PCR; the TCRdb copy retains only in-frame clones and omits some. The sample consists of approximately 110,000 clones, about 79% of them appearing once. The sequenced material came from PBMCs. All receptors come from a man over 45 in good health and CMV-seronegative. CDR3s include the opening cysteine and the closing phenylalanine or tryptophan. The D gene is left open where the match is weak. For some rows the clone size is stated as once, few or many, or as a class when expanded; others skip it.

v_call	clone_size	d_call	j_call	cdr3_aa	cdr3_nt
TRBV5-4	.	.	TRBJ1-4	CASSRGGREEKLFF	TGTGCCAGCAGCCGGGGGGGCAGGGAAGAAAAACTGTTTTTT
TRBV21-1	.	.	TRBJ1-1	CASIRTGEGMNTEAFF	TGTGCCAGCATACGGACAGGCGAAGGGATGAACACTGAAGCTTTCTTT
TRBV5-1	.	.	TRBJ2-1	CASSYNSGRSYNEQFF	TGCGCCAGCAGCTACAATAGCGGACGCTCCTACAATGAGCAGTTCTTC
TRBV30	.	.	TRBJ2-7	CAWSTLPSPYEQYF	TGTGCCTGGAGTACTCTTCCCTCTCCCTACGAGCAGTACTTC
TRBV4-2	.	TRBD1	TRBJ1-4	CASSHRPGTGDRGEKLFF	TGTGCCAGCAGCCACCGTCCCGGGACCGGGGACAGAGGGGAAAAACTGTTTTTT
TRBV15	once	TRBD1	TRBJ1-5	CATRGTGDRSNQPQHF	TGTGCCACCAGGGGTACAGGGGATCGTAGCAATCAGCCCCAGCATTTT
TRBV2	.	.	TRBJ1-1	CASTPEAAAVNTEAFF	TGTGCCAGCACGCCGGAGGCGGCGGCGGTGAACACTGAAGCTTTCTTT
TRBV7-2	.	.	TRBJ2-2	CASSLGRRATGELFF	TGTGCCAGCAGCTTAGGTCGCAGGGCAACCGGGGAGCTGTTTTTT
TRBV4-3	.	.	TRBJ1-3	CASSQDSSGNTIYF	TGCGCCAGCAGCCAGGACAGCTCTGGAAACACCATATATTTT
TRBV5-1	.	.	TRBJ2-2	CASSYVPRPRDTGELFF	TGCGCCAGCAGCTACGTTCCCCGGCCCCGGGACACCGGGGAGCTGTTTTTT
TRBV7-6	.	TRBD1	TRBJ1-4	CASSLATGLRGEKLFF	TGTGCCAGCAGCTTGGCGACAGGGCTAAGAGGAGAAAAACTGTTTTTT
TRBV18	.	.	TRBJ2-4	CASSPPGQNKNIQYF	TGTGCCAGCTCACCGCCCGGACAGAACAAAAACATTCAGTACTTC
TRBV7-2	once	.	TRBJ1-2	CASSWRVTASYGYTF	TGTGCCAGCAGCTGGAGGGTGACAGCTTCTTATGGCTACACCTTC
TRBV5-1	.	.	TRBJ1-2	CASRLREREGYTF	TGCGCCAGCAGGCTCAGGGAAAGGGAAGGTTACACCTTC
TRBV5-1	.	.	TRBJ1-1	CASRSTGNTEAFF	TGCGCCAGCAGATCGACAGGGAACACTGAAGCTTTCTTT
TRBV6-1	few	.	TRBJ2-5	CASRLSGQETQYF	TGTGCCAGCAGGCTAAGCGGGCAGGAGACCCAGTACTTC
TRBV25-1	.	.	TRBJ2-1	CASSEHRGSYNEQFF	TGTGCCAGCAGTGAACACCGCGGATCCTACAATGAGCAGTTCTTC
TRBV18	once	.	TRBJ1-2	CASSRGPSNYGYTF	TGTGCCAGCTCACGAGGGCCGTCTAACTATGGCTACACCTTC
TRBV5-1	.	TRBD1	TRBJ1-2	CASSLALTGERGYTF	TGCGCCAGCAGCTTGGCCTTGACAGGGGAGAGGGGCTACACCTTC
TRBV14	few	.	TRBJ1-3	CASSQDFLSGNTIYF	TGTGCCAGCAGCCAAGATTTCCTCTCTGGAAACACCATATATTTT
TRBV7-2	.	TRBD1	TRBJ1-2	CASRGLGDSSRNYGYTF	TGTGCCAGCAGGGGCCTAGGGGACAGTTCTCGGAACTATGGCTACACCTTC
TRBV5-1	.	.	TRBJ2-7	CASSLGGLYEQYF	TGCGCCAGCAGCTTGGGGGGACTTTACGAGCAGTACTTC